The entry below gives a single T cell receptor (beta chain) sequence along with its context. Its antigen is still unknown. Only in-frame clones appear in the TCRdb table, and some are missing; sequencing was by immunoSEQ multiplex PCR. Here the sample spans around 300,000 clones, 88% being singletons. Treatment meaning: roughly 18 received Ad26.COV2.S at low or high dose, single or two shots; roughly 5 received placebo; per-sample allocation not given. Day 63 after the first vaccine or placebo injection was the time point for sampling. Donor was an adult aged 18-55 years in Boston. The record originates from a study of Ad26.COV2.S vaccination and SARS-CoV-2 variants. Study information: The donor belonged to the COV1001 Ad26.COV2.S trial arm. Ad26.COV2.S was injected intramuscularly once or twice, 56 days apart. Findings and caveats of the study: An underestimation of total T cell responses may have resulted from the TCR breadth and depth analyses.

The V end lost 6 bases, the J end lost 5 bases, and 16 bases lay between the germline ends. The germline V gene encodes CDR1 GTSNPN and CDR2 SVGIG (reference sequence). This CDR3 contains 14 residues. This receptor was taken from a person aged 18-60 years who received the Ad26.COV2.S COVID-19 vaccine or a placebo. The chain recombines TRBV30 with TRBJ1-4, with D possibly being TRBD1 (5 bases). The sequencing here drew on peripheral blood, taken in a trial of Ad26.COV2.S vaccine versus placebo. Here the CDR3 reads CACQVRGRNEKLFF. The DNA of the CDR3 is TGTGCCTGCCAGGTGAGGGGAAGGAATGAAAAACTGTTTTTT.